This T cell receptor beta chain is from a study of shared clonotypes between healthy human individuals. Across the whole study: CD4 naive and CD4 memory each took three plates per donor, while CD8 naive took two and CD8 memory one. Study-level findings and limits: Incompleteness in sorted-subset sequencing, despite large depth, was shown by rarefaction.

As concerns this clone: The antigen is unknown.

Naive CD8 cells lacked CD45RO and underwent positive selection for CCR7, leaving out terminally differentiated effector memory CD45RA+ cells. The donors, healthy adults who were HIV-negative, had experienced no recent acute infections or vaccinations. This CDR3 spans 12 amino acids. V shed 5 bases and J shed 6 bases, with 10 bases lying between them. CDR1 and CDR2 (germline): MNHEY, SMNVEV (reference sequence). The assay was immunoSEQ multiplex PCR, and TCRdb's table has in-frame clones only and misses some. The sample carries more than 2 million clones, about 94% recorded once. This sequence was found in a man aged 18-30 years in good health. Some clones in this sample may be carry-over from other donors' samples. This sequence joins TRBV27 and TRBJ1-1; D remains ambiguous. Source material: naive CD8+ T cells from PBMCs. In DNA, the CDR3 is TGTGCCAGCAGTCACCGGGGTTCTGAAGCTTTCTTT. This codes for CASSHRGSEAFF.